The sequence of this T cell receptor (beta chain) was determined in a study of cytomegalovirus exposure and HLA in healthy donors. Study information: Earlier, approximately 190 million T cells were analyzed, and some 120 million unique TCR beta sequences were found among them.

Healthy bone marrow donors made up the donors. PCR employed 60 Vbeta and 13 Jbeta primers. Profiling relied on immunoSEQ multiplex PCR, and the TCRdb table lists in-frame clones only, not all of them. Of about 80,000 clones listed, 79% are singletons. This receptor was taken from a woman aged 40 to 55 in good health and CMV-seropositive. Sequencing input: PBMCs.

The CDR3 bases are TGTGCCAGCAGTCAACCCCGGGGGATAGCCTACGAGCAGTACTTC. This gives the protein CASSQPRGIAYEQYF. The chain combines TRBV28 with TRBJ2-7; D possibly corresponds to TRBD2 (6 bases). The CDR3 length is 15 residues. Per germline, CDR1 MDHEN and CDR2 SYDVKM. V was pared by 5 bases and J by 2 bases, with 16 bases between.